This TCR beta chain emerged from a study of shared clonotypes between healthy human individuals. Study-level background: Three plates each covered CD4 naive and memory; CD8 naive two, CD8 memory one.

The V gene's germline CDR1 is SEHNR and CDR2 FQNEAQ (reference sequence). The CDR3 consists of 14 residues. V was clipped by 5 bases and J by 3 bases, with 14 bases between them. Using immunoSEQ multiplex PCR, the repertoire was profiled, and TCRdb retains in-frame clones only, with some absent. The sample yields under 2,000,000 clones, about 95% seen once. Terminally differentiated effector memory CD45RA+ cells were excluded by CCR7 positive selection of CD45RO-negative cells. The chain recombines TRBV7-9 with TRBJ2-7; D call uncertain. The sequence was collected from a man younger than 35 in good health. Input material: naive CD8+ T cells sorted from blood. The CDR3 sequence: CASSPDFPGYEQYF. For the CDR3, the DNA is TGTGCCAGCAGCCCAGACTTCCCCGGCTACGAGCAGTACTTC. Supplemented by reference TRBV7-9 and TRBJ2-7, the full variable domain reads DTGVSQNPRHKITKRGQNVTFRCDPISEHNRLYWYRQTLGQGPEFLTYFQNEAQLEKSRLLSDRFSAERPKGSFSTLEIQRTEQGDSAMYLCASSPDFPGYEQYFGPGTRLTVT.